The count of the clone carrying this T cell receptor (beta chain) is one. Its antigen is not known. The data were obtained in a study of cytomegalovirus exposure and HLA in healthy donors. General study findings and limits: The authors listed 164 TCR beta chains as cytomegalovirus-associated. Some public TCRs appeared in many individuals, while most sequences were rare. In vitro, three CMV-associated chains proved specific for CMV antigens.

The PCR was carried out with 60 Vbeta primers and 13 Jbeta primers. The data were produced by immunoSEQ multiplex PCR, yet TCRdb's version contains in-frame clones alone and is incomplete. The sample contains some 200,000 clones, roughly 90% of which appear only once. Donors were ostensibly healthy at sampling, although undocumented immune exposures were probable. The TCR was taken from a girl less than two years old in good health and CMV-seronegative. Sequenced: PBMCs.

The CDR3 protein is CATSKNRQGTYGYTF. The CDR3 DNA sequence: TGTGCCACCAGCAAGAACCGACAGGGGACCTATGGCTACACCTTC. The rearrangement uses TRBV15 and TRBJ1-2; the match to TRBD1 covers 8 bases. The germline CDR1 and CDR2 sequences are LNHNV and YYDKDF (reference sequence). This CDR3 contains 15 residues. V was clipped by 4 bases and J by 4 bases; unmatched bases: 8.